This TCR beta chain comes out of a study of blood T cell repertoires in COVID-19 (dated by TCRdb to the early 2020s). The study in broad terms: Collaborator samples came from the United States, Italy and Spain and covered acute and convalescent phases of COVID-19. The material from the prospective study consisted of cDNA or gDNA derived from T cells, B-cell-depleted T cells, or PBMCs. Subjects who had been exposed to COVID-19, were actively infected with it, or had recovered from it provided the deeply sampled blood TCRbeta repertoires that made up the dataset. The repertoires were made available in a free public database intended to serve as a resource for research on the immune response to SARS-CoV-2. The samples were drawn from two sources: the first 160 participants of the ongoing ImmuneRACE study, and 950 to 1,500 subjects contributed by 6 global collaborators. A de-identified subject ID, COVID-19 status, age in years and sex were almost always included in the sample metadata. Where HLA class I and class II types were available, the types were taken from metadata supplied by the sample provider, not from assay-based typing. The investigation overall reported the following: The amount of clinical and demographic metadata varied by source and participant and was provided uncurated.

To note about this clone: Its binding antigen is unknown. No qualities accompany the bases; no much larger clone lies one base away.

TCRbeta CDR3 regions were amplified from genomic DNA using the immunoSEQ Assay, a bias-controlled multiplex PCR. The original pipeline was this. The number of nucleated cells in each sample was estimated from the amplification of reference gene primers within the assay. To quantify the absolute abundance of each unique TCRbeta CDR3 rearrangement, sequence reads were collapsed and filtered. For each sample, productive Simpson clonality was calculated by taking the square root of Simpson's diversity index across productive rearrangements. Drawn from immuneACCESS, this table holds only the in-frame rearrangements with V and J called that TCRdb kept. Clones are partly lost; checked studies trace under half to an unresolved V gene and leave the rest unexplained. V and J calls and clone size come straight from that table; D and trimming were deduced from the DNA. Present in this sample are hundreds of thousands of clones, nearly 90% of which were seen just once. Over 13% of the sample is taken by the ten largest.

The junction shows trimming of 1 base on V and 8 bases on J, plus 9 bases between the germline ends. The germline V gene supplies CDR1 SGHVS and CDR2 FQNEAQ. From its cysteine to its phenylalanine, the CDR3 spans 13 amino acids. The read is trimmed to its CDR3 DNA, 39 bases read in frame from base 1. Participants in the prospective study were enrolled through a virtual design, were aged 18 to 89 years, and lived in 24 United States geographic areas. Cohort assignment in the prospective study relied on participant-reported clinical history from a screening survey and a study questionnaire. Exposed participants were defined as having been in contact with someone with a PCR-confirmed or clinician-diagnosed COVID-19 case within 2 weeks of study entry. In the prospective study, whole blood, serum and a nasopharyngeal or oropharyngeal swab were collected from each participant by mobile phlebotomists. Over an approximately 2-month period, participants in the prospective study had the option of providing additional blood draws and questionnaires. Prospective study blood samples were shipped either frozen or at room temperature before DNA extraction.

Sequences were obtained from PBMCs or T cells enriched from blood (not recorded which). The chain joins TRBV7-8 to TRBJ2-1, with the identity of the D gene unclear. The TCR originated in a man aged 30 to 45 who had been exposed to COVID-19. The CDR3 region: CASSLVGWDEQFF. The nucleotide sequence reads as follows: TGTGCCAGCAGCTTAGTGGGCTGGGATGAGCAGTTCTTC.